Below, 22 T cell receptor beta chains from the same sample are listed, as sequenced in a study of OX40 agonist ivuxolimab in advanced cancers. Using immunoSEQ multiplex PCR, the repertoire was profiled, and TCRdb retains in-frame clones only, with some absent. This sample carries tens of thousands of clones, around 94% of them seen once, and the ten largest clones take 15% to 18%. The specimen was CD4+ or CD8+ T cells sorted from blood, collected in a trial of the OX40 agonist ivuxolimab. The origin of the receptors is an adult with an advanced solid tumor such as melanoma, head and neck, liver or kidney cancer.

The CDR3 here is CATEGIYEQYF. The DNA of the CDR3 is TGTGCCACCGAGGGAATCTACGAGCAGTACTTC. The V and J genes are TRBV6-6 and TRBJ2-7; possibly TRBD2 for D (5 bases). Germline CDR1 reads MNHNY; CDR2 reads SVGAGI (reference sequence). Trimming cost V 10 bases and J 3 bases, with 10 bases left between them. There are 11 residues in the CDR3.

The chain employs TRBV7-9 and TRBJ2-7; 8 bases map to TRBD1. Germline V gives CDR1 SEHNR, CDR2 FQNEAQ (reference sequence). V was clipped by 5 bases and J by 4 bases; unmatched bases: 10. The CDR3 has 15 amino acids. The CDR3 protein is CASSPLMDRAYEQYF. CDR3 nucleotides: TGTGCCAGCAGCCCCCTCATGGACAGGGCGTACGAGCAGTACTTC.

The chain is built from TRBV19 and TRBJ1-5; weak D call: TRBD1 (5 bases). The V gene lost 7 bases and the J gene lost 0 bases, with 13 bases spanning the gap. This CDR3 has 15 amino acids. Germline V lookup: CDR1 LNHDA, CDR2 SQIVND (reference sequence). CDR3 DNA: TGTGCCAGTAATTTCTGGGGGGGTAGCAATCAGCCCCAGCATTTT. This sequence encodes CASNFWGGSNQPQHF.

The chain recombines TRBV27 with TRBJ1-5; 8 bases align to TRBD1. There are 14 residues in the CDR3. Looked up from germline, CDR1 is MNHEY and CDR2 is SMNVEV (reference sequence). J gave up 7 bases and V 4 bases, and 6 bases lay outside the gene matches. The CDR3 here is CASSSDRGRQPQHF. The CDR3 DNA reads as TGTGCCAGCAGTTCCGACAGGGGAAGACAGCCCCAGCATTTT.

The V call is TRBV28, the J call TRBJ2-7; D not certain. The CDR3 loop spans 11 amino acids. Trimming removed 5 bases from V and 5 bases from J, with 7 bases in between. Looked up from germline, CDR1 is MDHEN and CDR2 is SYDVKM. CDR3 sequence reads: CASSPQDEQYF. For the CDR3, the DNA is TGTGCCAGCAGTCCTCAGGACGAGCAGTACTTC.

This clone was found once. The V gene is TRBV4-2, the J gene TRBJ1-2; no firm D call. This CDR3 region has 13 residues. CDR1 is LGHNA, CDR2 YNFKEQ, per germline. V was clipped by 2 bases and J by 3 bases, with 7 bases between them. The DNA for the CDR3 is TGTGCCAGCAGCCAAATGGGAGACTATGGCTACACCTTC. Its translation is CASSQMGDYGYTF.

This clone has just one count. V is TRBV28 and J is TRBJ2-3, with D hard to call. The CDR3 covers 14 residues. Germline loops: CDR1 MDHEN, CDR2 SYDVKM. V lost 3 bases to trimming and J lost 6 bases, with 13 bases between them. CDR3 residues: CASSFSHELDTQYF. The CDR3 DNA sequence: TGTGCCAGCAGTTTTTCCCATGAACTGGATACGCAGTATTTT.

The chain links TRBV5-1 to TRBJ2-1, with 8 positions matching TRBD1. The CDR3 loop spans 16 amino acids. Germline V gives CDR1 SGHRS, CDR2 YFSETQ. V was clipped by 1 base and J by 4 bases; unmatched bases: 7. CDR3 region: CASSLLTGGLYNEQFF. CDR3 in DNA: TGCGCCAGCAGCTTGCTAACAGGGGGTTTGTACAATGAGCAGTTCTTC.

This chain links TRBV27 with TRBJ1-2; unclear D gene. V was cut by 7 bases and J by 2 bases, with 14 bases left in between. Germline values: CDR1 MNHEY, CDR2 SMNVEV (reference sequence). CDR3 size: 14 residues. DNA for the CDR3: TGTGCCAGCAAAGGACTTCTTGGGAACTATGGCTACACCTTC. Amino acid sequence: CASKGLLGNYGYTF.

CDR3 bases: TGTGCCACCAGCAAACGTAATTACGAGCAGTACTTC. As protein: CATSKRNYEQYF. The V call is TRBV15, the J call TRBJ2-7; D gene ambiguous. V shed 4 bases and J shed 4 bases, with 8 bases lying between them. Germline CDR1 reads LNHNV; CDR2 reads YYDKDF (reference sequence). The length of the CDR3 is 12 residues. Looking up the rest from reference TRBV15 and TRBJ2-7 gives the full variable domain: DAMVIQNPRYQVTQFGKPVTLSCSQTLNHNVMYWYQQKSSQAPKLLFHYYDKDFNNEADTPDNFQSRRPNTSFCFLDIRSPGLGDTAMYLCATSKRNYEQYFGPGTRLTVT.

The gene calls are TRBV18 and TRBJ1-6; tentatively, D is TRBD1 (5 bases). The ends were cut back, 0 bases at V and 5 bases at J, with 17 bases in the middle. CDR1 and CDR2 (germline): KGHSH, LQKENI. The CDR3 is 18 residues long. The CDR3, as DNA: TGTGCCAGCTCACCACCGATTAGAGGGGAAGGGAATAATTCACCCCTCCACTTT. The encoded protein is CASSPPIRGEGNNSPLHF. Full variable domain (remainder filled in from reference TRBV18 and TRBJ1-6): NAGVMQNPRHLVRRRGQEARLRCSPMKGHSHVYWYRQLPEEGLKFMVYLQKENIIDESGMPKERFSAEFPKEGPSILRIQQVVRGDSAAYFCASSPPIRGEGNNSPLHFGNGTRLTVT.

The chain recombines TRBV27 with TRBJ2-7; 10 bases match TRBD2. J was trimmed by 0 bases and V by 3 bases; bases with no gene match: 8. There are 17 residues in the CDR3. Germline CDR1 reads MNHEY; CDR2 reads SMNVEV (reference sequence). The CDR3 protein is CASSFRLAGDSSYEQYF. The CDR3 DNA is TGTGCCAGCAGTTTCCGCCTAGCGGGAGATTCCTCCTACGAGCAGTACTTC.

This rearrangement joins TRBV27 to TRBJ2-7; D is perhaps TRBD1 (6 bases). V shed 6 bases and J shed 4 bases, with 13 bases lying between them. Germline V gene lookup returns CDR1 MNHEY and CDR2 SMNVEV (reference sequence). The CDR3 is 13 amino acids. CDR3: CASSQPGVYEQYF. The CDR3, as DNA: TGTGCCAGCAGCCAGCCAGGGGTGTACGAGCAGTACTTC.

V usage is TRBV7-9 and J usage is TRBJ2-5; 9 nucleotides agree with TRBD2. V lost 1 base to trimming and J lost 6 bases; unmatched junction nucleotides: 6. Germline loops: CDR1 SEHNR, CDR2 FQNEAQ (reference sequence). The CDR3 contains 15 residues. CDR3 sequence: CASSLDGASGKTQYF. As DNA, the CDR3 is TGTGCCAGCAGCTTAGATGGGGCTAGCGGGAAGACCCAGTACTTC.

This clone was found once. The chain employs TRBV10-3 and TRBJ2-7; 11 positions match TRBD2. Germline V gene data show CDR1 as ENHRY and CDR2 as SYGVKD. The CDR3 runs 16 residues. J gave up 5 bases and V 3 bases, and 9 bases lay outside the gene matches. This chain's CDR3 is CAISEELAGVIHEQYF. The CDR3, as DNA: TGTGCCATCAGTGAAGAACTAGCGGGAGTAATCCACGAGCAGTACTTC.

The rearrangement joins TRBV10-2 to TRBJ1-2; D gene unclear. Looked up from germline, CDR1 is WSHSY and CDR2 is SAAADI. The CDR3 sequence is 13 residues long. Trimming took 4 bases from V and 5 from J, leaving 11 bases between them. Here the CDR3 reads CASSVTWEYGYTF. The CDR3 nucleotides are TGCGCCAGCAGTGTTACATGGGAATATGGCTACACCTTC.

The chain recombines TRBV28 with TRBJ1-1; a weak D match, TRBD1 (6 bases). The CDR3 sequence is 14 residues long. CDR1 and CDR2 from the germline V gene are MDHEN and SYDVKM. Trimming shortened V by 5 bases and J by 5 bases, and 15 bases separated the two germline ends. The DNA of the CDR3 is TGTGCCAGCAGTAAAACAGGGAGGGGGACTGAAGCTTTCTTT. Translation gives CASSKTGRGTEAFF.

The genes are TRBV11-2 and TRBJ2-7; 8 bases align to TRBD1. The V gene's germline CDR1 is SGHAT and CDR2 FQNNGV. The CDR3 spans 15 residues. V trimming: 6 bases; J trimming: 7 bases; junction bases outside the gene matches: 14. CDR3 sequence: CASSPRGSGGKEQYF. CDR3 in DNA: TGTGCCAGCAGTCCTCGAGGGTCAGGGGGCAAGGAGCAGTACTTC.

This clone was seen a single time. The CDR3, as DNA: TGTGCCAGCAGCTCCCCCGGGACACTAACTGGAAACACCATATATTTT. Its translation is CASSSPGTLTGNTIYF. The rearrangement links TRBV5-6 to TRBJ1-3, with a tentative D call TRBD1 (6 bases). CDR3 length: 16 residues. V lost 3 bases to trimming and J lost 2 bases, with 15 bases between them. Looked up from germline, CDR1 is SGHDT and CDR2 is YYEEEE.

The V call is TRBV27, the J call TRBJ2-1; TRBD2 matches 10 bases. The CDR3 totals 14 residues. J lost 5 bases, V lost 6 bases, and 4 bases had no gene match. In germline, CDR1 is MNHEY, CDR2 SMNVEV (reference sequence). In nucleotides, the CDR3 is TGTGCCAGCAGAAAAGGACTAGCGGACAATGAGCAGTTCTTC. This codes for CASRKGLADNEQFF.

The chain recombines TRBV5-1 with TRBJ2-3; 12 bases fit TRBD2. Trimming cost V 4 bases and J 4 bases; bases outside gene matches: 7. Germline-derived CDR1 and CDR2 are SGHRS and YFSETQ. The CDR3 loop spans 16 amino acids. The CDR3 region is CASSILGLAGPDTQYF. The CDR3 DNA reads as TGCGCCAGCAGCATCCTCGGACTAGCGGGGCCAGATACGCAGTATTTT.

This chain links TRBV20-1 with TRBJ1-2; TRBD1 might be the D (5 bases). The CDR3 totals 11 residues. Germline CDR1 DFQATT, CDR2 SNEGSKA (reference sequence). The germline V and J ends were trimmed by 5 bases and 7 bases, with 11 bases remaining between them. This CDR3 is CSAGSGFGYTF. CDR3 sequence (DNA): TGCAGTGCTGGCTCAGGGTTTGGCTACACCTTC.